These 9 T cell receptor beta chains share one sample of origin, sequenced in a study of T-cell reconstitution after alpha-beta-depleted transplantation in children. The authors prepared the TCRbeta library with unique molecular identifiers. TCRdb independently ran MiXCR on the PCR reads; one entry per CDR3 protein. The sample includes nearly 400,000 distinct CDR3 sequences, 20% of them seen just once. The sequencing here drew on PBMCs from the stem cell graft donor, taken from the stem cell graft. The receptors stem from a human donor who donated a stem cell graft to a child with acute myeloid leukemia.

The chain recombines TRBV5-1 with TRBJ2-3; possibly TRBD1 or TRBD2 for D (5 bases each). The V gene's germline CDR1 is SGHRS and CDR2 YFSETQ. The CDR3 totals 15 residues. The V and J ends lost 3 bases and 6 bases respectively, with 17 bases between them. CDR3 residues: CASSWGDSQVDTQYF. The CDR3 bases are TGCGCCAGCAGCTGGGGAGACAGTCAGGTGGATACGCAGTATTTT.

At least ten counts were recorded for this clonotype. The chain carries TRBV29-1 and TRBJ1-1; D uncertain. From germline, CDR1 is SQVTM and CDR2 ANQGSEA. Between the trimmed V and J ends, which lost 6 bases and 2 bases, there was a span of 7 bases. The CDR3 is 11 residues long. CDR3 nucleotide sequence: TGCAGCGTCGGGAGCAACACTGAAGCTTTCTTT. Amino acid sequence: CSVGSNTEAFF.

This clonotype has more than one count but fewer than ten. J is TRBJ2-7 and V is TRBV13; 8 bases map to TRBD2. The CDR3 spans 16 residues. With 0 bases clipped from V and 2 bases from J, the junction kept 6 bases outside the gene matches. Germline V CDR1 and CDR2: PRHDT, FYEKMQ (reference sequence). The CDR3 DNA reads as TGTGCCAGCAGCTTAGGGAGCGGGAGAGGGGCCTACGAGCAGTACTTC. Protein: CASSLGSGRGAYEQYF.

The J gene is TRBJ2-7, the V gene TRBV5-1; 8 bases line up with TRBD1. Germline V gives CDR1 SGHRS, CDR2 YFSETQ. The V and J ends lost 0 bases and 5 bases, in that order; junction bases with no gene match: 10. The CDR3 is made up of 16 amino acids. CDR3 region: CASSLGVQGAINEQYF. The CDR3 nucleotides are TGCGCCAGCAGCTTGGGTGTTCAGGGGGCTATCAACGAGCAGTACTTC.

This clonotype was counted a few times. This sequence joins TRBV12-3 or TRBV12-4 and TRBJ1-5; tentatively, D is TRBD1 (6 bases). This CDR3 has 16 residues. V was trimmed by 2 bases and J by 4 bases, leaving 15 bases between them. CDR3 region: CASSLRRGAGNQPQHF. Written as DNA, the CDR3 is TGTGCCAGCAGTTTAAGGCGGGGGGCGGGGAATCAGCCCCAGCATTTT.

This clonotype was counted a few times. V is TRBV7-2 and J is TRBJ2-7; 13 nucleotides align to TRBD2. The V and J ends lost 7 bases and 4 bases, in that order; junction bases with no gene match: 4. The CDR3 is 14 amino acids. Germline V CDR1 and CDR2: SGHTA, FQGNSA. The CDR3 coding sequence is TGTGCCAGCAAACTAGCGGGAGGGGGTTACGAGCAGTACTTC. Its protein is CASKLAGGGYEQYF.

The chain is built from TRBV2 and TRBJ1-5; D is unclear. Trimming left V 6 bases short and J 4 bases short, with 4 bases between. The CDR3 sequence is 11 residues long. CDR1 and CDR2 from the germline V gene are SNHLY and FYNNEI. The CDR3 reads CASRSNQPQHF. CDR3 DNA sequence: TGTGCCAGCAGATCTAATCAGCCCCAGCATTTT.

This clonotype was recorded a few times. The chain joins TRBV20-1 to TRBJ2-1; tentative D call: TRBD2 (5 bases). Trimming pared 5 bases from V and 6 bases from J, leaving 14 bases between. The CDR3 covers 13 residues. The V gene's germline CDR1 is DFQATT and CDR2 SNEGSKA (reference sequence). In DNA form, the CDR3 reads TGCAGTGCTCCGAGAGCGGCCACCAATGAGCAGTTCTTC. This codes for CSAPRAATNEQFF.

V and J are TRBV24-1 and TRBJ2-3; no firm D call. V lost 1 base to trimming and J lost 6 bases, with 7 bases between them. Per the germline V gene, CDR1 is KGHDR and CDR2 is SFDVKD. The CDR3 extends over 13 amino acids. CDR3 loop: CATSDFRVDTQYF. CDR3 DNA: TGTGCCACCAGTGATTTTAGGGTTGATACGCAGTATTTT.